This TCR beta chain was found in a study of control samples from healthy donors and cancer patients. Trimming took 0 bases from V and 2 from J; bases not matched to a gene: 11. The germline gives CDR1 LNHNV, CDR2 YYDKDF (reference sequence). The CDR3 loop spans 20 amino acids. Sequenced by immunoSEQ multiplex PCR; TCRdb stores in-frame clones only, minus some. The table has 55,000 to 80,000 clones, approximately 89% seen once. This TCR came from a man aged 55 to 69 with colorectal cancer. Sequencing was carried out using PBMCs. V and J are TRBV15 and TRBJ1-3; 12 positions agree with TRBD1. The CDR3 is CATSRDRGQGATLTGNTIYF. DNA for the CDR3: TGTGCCACCAGCAGAGATAGGGGACAGGGGGCCACCCTAACTGGAAACACCATATATTTT.